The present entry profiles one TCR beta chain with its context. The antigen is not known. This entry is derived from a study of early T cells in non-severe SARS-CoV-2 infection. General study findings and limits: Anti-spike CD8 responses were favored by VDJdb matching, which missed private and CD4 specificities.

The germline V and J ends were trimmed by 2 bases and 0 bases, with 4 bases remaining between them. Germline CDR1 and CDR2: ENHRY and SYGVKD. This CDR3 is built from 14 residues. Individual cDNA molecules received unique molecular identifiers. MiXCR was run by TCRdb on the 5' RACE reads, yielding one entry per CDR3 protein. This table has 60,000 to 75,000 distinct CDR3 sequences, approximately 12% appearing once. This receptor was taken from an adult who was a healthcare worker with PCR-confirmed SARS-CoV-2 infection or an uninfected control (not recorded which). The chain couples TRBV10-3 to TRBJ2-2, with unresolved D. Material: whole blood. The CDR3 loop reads CAISESTNTGELFF. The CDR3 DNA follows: TGTGCCATCAGTGAGAGTACGAACACCGGGGAGCTGTTTTTT.